This T cell receptor (beta chain) appears in the sequencing data of a study of blood T cell repertoires in COVID-19. Study at large: Italy, Spain and the United States were the sources of the convalescent and acute COVID-19 samples. PBMCs, B-cell-depleted T cells, or T cells were the source of the cDNA or gDNA that made up the material.

Participant ages covered roughly 18 to 89 years across 25 or so US areas. Clinical history reported by participants formed the basis on which cohorts were assigned. The method was immunoSEQ multiplex PCR; TCRdb's version includes in-frame clones alone and lacks a portion of them. The repertoire consists of fewer than 200,000 clones, with approximately 80% occurring once and the leading ten covering more than 4.5%. Germline CDR1 and CDR2: SEHNR and FQNEAQ (reference sequence). Trimming left V 0 bases short and J 6 bases short, with 8 bases between. This CDR3 contains 13 residues. The J gene is TRBJ1-2, the V gene TRBV7-9; perhaps TRBD1 as D (6 bases). The sample consisted of PBMCs or T cells enriched from blood (not recorded which). This receptor was identified in an older woman with acute COVID-19. The DNA for the CDR3 is TGTGCCAGCAGCTTAGCACAGGGTGATGGCTACACCTTC. Translation: CASSLAQGDGYTF.